This T cell receptor (beta chain) was observed in a study of cytomegalovirus exposure and HLA in healthy donors. Overall study results and limits: DRB1 showed the most TCR associations and HLA-C the fewest in a later analysis, as rates varied by HLA locus.

This clone appeared a few times. Antigen specificity is unknown. The CDR3 contains 16 residues. The germline CDR1 and CDR2 sequences are SGHKS and YYEKEE (reference sequence). Unmatched junction bases numbered 7, after V lost 0 bases and J lost 5 bases. The PCR was carried out with 60 Vbeta primers and 13 Jbeta primers. Generated by immunoSEQ multiplex PCR, the TCRdb table keeps only in-frame clones and is missing some. The sample gives around 130,000 clones, 80% of which show up once; 1% is in the top ten. V usage is TRBV5-5 and J usage is TRBJ2-3, with 9 bases fitting TRBD1. The sample taken for sequencing was PBMCs. This clonotype originated in a man in his forties or fifties in good health and CMV-seronegative. Here the CDR3 DNA reads TGTGCCAGCAGCTTGGGCTTACAGGGGGCGGGAGATACGCAGTATTTT. This encodes CASSLGLQGAGDTQYF.